This is a list of T cell receptor beta chains from one sample in a study of T cell clonotyping in hematopoietic cell transplantation. Sequencing was performed with immunoSEQ multiplex PCR; in TCRdb, only in-frame clones are kept and a portion is missing. Among roughly 13,000 clones listed, roughly 92% were seen once. The source material was PBMCs, sampled 100 days after allogeneic stem cell transplant. All receptors come from a female patient aged 50 to 60 who had an allogeneic stem cell transplant from an unrelated donor, so the T cells may come from the graft donor. Some clones in this sample may be carry-over from other donors' samples. Both conserved end residues are part of each CDR3. The D gene is left open where the match is weak. A clone size is listed for some rows: how often the clone was seen (once, few, many), or a class if it is expanded.

>TRBJ2-2|NA|16|NA|TRBV7-9
CASSLAGHRNTGELFF
TGTGCCAGCAGCTTAGCGGGCCACAGGAACACCGGGGAGCTGTTTTTT
>TRBJ1-2|TRBD1|15|NA|TRBV7-9
CASSLEGGPNYGYTF
TGTGCCAGCAGCTTGGAAGGGGGCCCTAACTATGGCTACACCTTC
>TRBJ2-3|NA|14|few|TRBV4-1
CASSQDVRSDTQYF
TGCGCCAGCAGCCAAGATGTCCGCTCCGATACGCAGTATTTT
>TRBJ2-7|NA|18|NA|TRBV28
CASAGGWGGSANTYEQYF
TGTGCCAGCGCCGGGGGATGGGGTGGGTCGGCCAACACCTACGAGCAGTACTTC
>TRBJ1-1|TRBD1|15|NA|TRBV7-8
CASSNPGTGPLKAFF
TGTGCCAGCAGCAATCCCGGGACAGGGCCTCTCAAAGCTTTCTTT
>TRBJ2-5|NA|14|NA|TRBV7-2
CASSLSGAAKTQYF
TGTGCCAGCAGCTTATCGGGGGCGGCTAAGACCCAGTACTTC
>TRBJ1-5|NA|16|NA|TRBV19
CASSPQGGHSNQPQHF
TGTGCCAGTAGTCCTCAAGGGGGACATAGCAATCAGCCCCAGCATTTT
>TRBJ1-6|NA|17|NA|TRBV19
CASSIGATRANNSPLHF
TGTGCCAGTAGTATAGGGGCAACCCGGGCGAATAATTCACCCCTCCACTTT
>TRBJ2-7|NA|14|NA|TRBV5-6
CASSFPGHVYEQYF
TGTGCCAGCAGCTTTCCGGGACACGTCTACGAGCAGTACTTC
>TRBJ1-5|NA|14|NA|TRBV4-1
CASSQDPAKQPQHF
TGCGCCAGCAGCCAAGACCCCGCCAAACAGCCCCAGCATTTT
>TRBJ2-4|NA|18|NA|TRBV4-1
CASSQRDVGILAKNIQYF
TGCGCCAGCAGCCAACGGGATGTGGGAATTTTAGCCAAAAACATTCAGTACTTC
>TRBJ2-5|NA|14|NA|TRBV7-2
CASSLYRAGETQYF
TGTGCCAGCAGCTTATACCGGGCGGGGGAGACCCAGTACTTC
>TRBJ2-7|TRBD1|16|NA|TRBV5-4
CASRKSLGQGNYEQYF
TGTGCCAGCAGGAAGTCTTTGGGACAGGGAAACTACGAGCAGTACTTC
>TRBJ1-1|NA|15|NA|TRBV11-3
CASSLLGGSGTEAFF
TGTGCCAGCAGCTTACTTGGGGGATCGGGCACTGAAGCTTTCTTT
>TRBJ2-3|TRBD2|18|once|TRBV7-2
CASSLALLRRGDTDTQYF
TGTGCCAGCAGCTTAGCCCTCCTGCGTCGGGGGGACACAGATACGCAGTATTTT
>TRBJ1-5|NA|14|NA|TRBV19
CASSIRDLGQPQHF
TGTGCCAGTAGTATAAGGGACCTGGGGCAGCCCCAGCATTTT
>TRBJ2-1|TRBD2|14|once|TRBV25-1
CASTPSGIMNEQFF
TGTGCCAGCACCCCTAGCGGGATTATGAATGAGCAGTTCTTC
>TRBJ1-5|NA|13|NA|TRBV25-1
CASGGWGNQPQHF
TGTGCCAGCGGGGGGTGGGGAAATCAGCCCCAGCATTTT
>TRBJ2-7|NA|15|NA|TRBV6-5
CASSYLSHDSYEQYF
TGTGCCAGCAGTTACCTGTCTCACGACTCCTACGAGCAGTACTTC
>TRBJ1-2|NA|13|NA|TRBV11-3
CASSLTGSYGYTF
TGTGCCAGCAGCTTAACAGGGTCATATGGCTACACCTTC
>TRBJ2-3|NA|14|once|TRBV9
CASSVKQITDTQYF
TGTGCCAGCAGCGTGAAACAGATCACAGATACGCAGTATTTT
>TRBJ1-2|NA|13|once|TRBV11-2
CASSLRVRDGYTF
TGTGCCAGCAGCCTAAGAGTTCGCGATGGCTACACCTTC
>TRBJ2-1|NA|16|NA|TRBV5-6
CASSLVVTSSYNEQFF
TGTGCCAGCAGCTTGGTAGTCACGAGCTCCTACAATGAGCAGTTCTTC
>TRBJ1-5|NA|13|NA|TRBV5-8
CASSTYSNQPQHF
TGTGCCAGCAGCACATATAGCAATCAGCCCCAGCATTTT
>TRBJ1-3|NA|14|NA|TRBV9
CASSVGISGNTIYF
TGTGCCAGCAGCGTAGGAATCTCTGGAAACACCATATATTTT
>TRBJ1-1|NA|15|NA|TRBV29-1
CSVSGGWGMNTEAFF
TGCAGCGTTTCGGGGGGATGGGGAATGAACACTGAAGCTTTCTTT
>TRBJ2-1|NA|16|NA|TRBV5-6
CASSLVDRASYNEQFF
TGTGCCAGCAGCTTGGTTGACAGAGCCTCCTACAATGAGCAGTTCTTC
>TRBJ2-1|TRBD2|16|NA|TRBV14
CASSPLSGGPYNEQFF
TGTGCCAGCAGCCCCCTCAGCGGGGGCCCCTACAATGAGCAGTTCTTC
>TRBJ2-1|TRBD2|16|NA|TRBV15
CATRPLAGPSYNEQFF
TGTGCCACCAGACCGCTAGCGGGGCCCTCCTACAATGAGCAGTTCTTC
>TRBJ1-1|TRBD1|14|NA|TRBV29-1
CSGRDRAVNTEAFF
TGCAGCGGACGGGACAGGGCCGTGAACACTGAAGCTTTCTTT
>TRBJ2-3|NA|14|NA|TRBV5-1
CASSLTGTTDTQYF
TGCGCCAGCAGCTTGACGGGGACCACAGATACGCAGTATTTT
>TRBJ2-3|TRBD1|19|NA|TRBV5-4
CASRQRGGQGKGFTDTQYF
TGTGCCAGCAGGCAGAGGGGCGGACAGGGGAAAGGGTTTACAGATACGCAGTATTTT
>TRBJ2-1|NA|13|NA|TRBV7-6
CASSLSILNEQFF
TGTGCCAGCAGCTTATCAATTCTCAATGAGCAGTTCTTC
>TRBJ2-6|NA|16|NA|TRBV28
CASKREVVSGANVLTF
TGTGCCAGCAAAAGGGAAGTTGTGTCTGGGGCCAACGTCCTGACTTTC
>TRBJ1-2|TRBD1|17|NA|TRBV2
CASRVSLPGQKNYGYTF
TGTGCCAGCAGAGTTTCACTTCCGGGACAGAAAAACTATGGCTACACCTTC
>TRBJ1-2|NA|11|NA|TRBV7-9
CASTTTNGYTF
TGTGCCAGCACCACTACAAATGGCTACACCTTC
>TRBJ1-2|NA|11|NA|TRBV30
CAFDTFYGYTF
TGTGCCTTTGACACCTTCTATGGCTACACCTTC
>TRBJ1-3|NA|17|NA|TRBV29-1
CSVEDPAGASSGNTIYF
TGCAGCGTTGAAGATCCGGCAGGGGCCAGCTCTGGAAACACCATATATTTT
>TRBJ1-1|TRBD1|13|NA|TRBV27
CASSTGQGGTAFF
TGTGCCAGCAGTACGGGACAGGGGGGGACGGCTTTCTTT
>TRBJ2-5|TRBD1|18|NA|TRBV5-1
CASSSGGVGFSTKETQYF
TGCGCCAGCAGCTCAGGGGGAGTCGGTTTTTCCACCAAAGAGACCCAGTACTTC
>TRBJ2-7|TRBD2|16|NA|TRBV7-2
CASSLGPGGHYYEQYF
TGTGCCAGCAGCTTAGGTCCGGGAGGCCACTACTACGAGCAGTACTTC
>TRBJ2-2|TRBD1|14|once|TRBV6-5
CASNDRGGTGELFF
TGTGCCAGCAACGACAGGGGAGGCACCGGGGAGCTGTTTTTT
>TRBJ1-1|NA|12|NA|TRBV5-6
CASSLRGNEAFF
TGTGCCAGCAGCTTGAGAGGGAATGAAGCTTTCTTT
>TRBJ2-2|TRBD1|17|once|TRBV19
CASSTRDRGLEGGELFF
TGTGCCAGTAGTACCCGAGACAGGGGGCTTGAAGGCGGGGAGCTGTTTTTT
>TRBJ2-3|NA|13|NA|TRBV5-4
CASSPGEVDTQYF
TGTGCCAGCAGCCCGGGGGAGGTGGATACGCAGTATTTT